These 17 T cell receptor beta chains were sequenced from one sample in a study of long-term antiretroviral therapy in people with HIV. A v3.0 immunoSEQ assay was performed at survey level. This table comes from immunoSEQ multiplex PCR, and its TCRdb copy is limited to in-frame clones, with some not included. Of 6,500 to 8,000 clones in the sample, 70% to 90% are singletons; the top ten hold about 3%. The sample in question was unsorted PBMCs, obtained 3.7 years after starting antiretroviral therapy. These receptor sequences come from a woman between 45 and 60 years old with HIV.

This chain uses TRBV27 with TRBJ2-1, with D perhaps TRBD1 or TRBD2 (5 bases each). This CDR3 has 17 amino acids. The germline V gene encodes CDR1 MNHEY and CDR2 SMNVEV (reference sequence). Trimming took off 0 bases at V and 1 base at J, with 13 bases between the two ends. The CDR3 sequence: CASSLSGYRRSYNEQFF. CDR3 coding DNA: TGTGCCAGCAGTTTATCGGGGTACAGGAGGTCCTACAATGAGCAGTTCTTC.

The V gene is TRBV9, the J gene TRBJ2-1; D gene uncertain. CDR1 SGDLS and CDR2 YYNGEE come from the germline V gene. The V gene lost 5 bases and the J gene lost 8 bases, with 20 bases spanning the gap. The CDR3 length is 15 residues. CDR3 nucleotide sequence: TGTGCCAGCAGTGAGGAATGGGGTCGATTTGATGAGCAGTTCTTC. Protein product: CASSEEWGRFDEQFF.

This clone ranks as large. The chain employs TRBV27 and TRBJ1-2; 9 nucleotides match TRBD1. This CDR3 comprises 15 residues. J lost 2 bases, V lost 5 bases, and 6 bases had no gene match. Germline V gene data show CDR1 as MNHEY and CDR2 as SMNVEV (reference sequence). The CDR3 DNA reads TGTGCCAGCAGTCCTAGGACAGGGGCAAACTATGGCTACACCTTC. Translated, it gives CASSPRTGANYGYTF.

Only one count was recorded for this clone. The chain uses TRBV19 and TRBJ2-1; D call uncertain. The germline V gene has CDR1 LNHDA and CDR2 SQIVND (reference sequence). The V gene lost 6 bases and the J gene lost 0 bases, with 15 bases spanning the gap. The CDR3 totals 16 residues. CDR3 region: CASRPSSGSSYNEQFF. The CDR3 DNA reads TGTGCCAGTAGGCCTTCTTCCGGAAGCTCCTACAATGAGCAGTTCTTC.

This chain links TRBV18 with TRBJ1-3; no clear D gene. Germline assignment: CDR1 KGHSH and CDR2 LQKENI. Trimming pared 0 bases from V and 3 bases from J, leaving 15 bases between. This CDR3 is 17 amino acids long. CDR3 bases: TGTGCCAGCTCACCACCGGCCCGGGATACCTTTGGAAACACCATATATTTT. Protein sequence: CASSPPARDTFGNTIYF.

This CDR3 reads CASSYPGTRYEQYF. CDR3 in DNA: TGTGCCAGCAGTTACCCCGGGACAAGATACGAGCAGTACTTC. The rearrangement joins TRBV6-5 to TRBJ2-7; the D gene is possibly TRBD1 (6 bases). This CDR3 has 14 residues. Germline values: CDR1 MNHEY, CDR2 SVGAGI. Trimming cost V 2 bases and J 4 bases, with 12 bases left between them.

This chain connects TRBV5-6 to TRBJ2-1; a weak D match, TRBD2 (6 bases). V shed 3 bases and J shed 7 bases, with 11 bases lying between them. CDR3 size: 13 residues. In germline, CDR1 is SGHDT, CDR2 YYEEEE. This chain's CDR3 is CASSSPGRNEQFF. CDR3 in DNA: TGTGCCAGCAGCTCCCCGGGGAGGAATGAGCAGTTCTTC.

The genes are TRBV7-9 and TRBJ1-1, with D perhaps TRBD1 (6 bases). This CDR3 is 14 amino acids long. V was trimmed by 3 bases and J by 5 bases, leaving 13 bases between them. The germline V gene encodes CDR1 SEHNR and CDR2 FQNEAQ (reference sequence). DNA of the CDR3: TGTGCCAGCAGCTTGGAGGGGGGGACAACTGAAGCTTTCTTT. Translating it yields CASSLEGGTTEAFF.

The chain has TRBV5-8 and TRBJ2-3, with 8 positions matching TRBD2. The CDR3 sequence is 15 residues long. The trim removed 2 bases at V and 2 bases at J, leaving 4 bases unmatched. CDR1 is SGHTS, CDR2 YDEGEE, per germline. The CDR3: CASSFTSGATDTQYF. The CDR3 DNA reads as TGTGCCAGCAGCTTTACTAGCGGTGCCACAGATACGCAGTATTTT.

In this sample, this clone turned up a few times. J is TRBJ1-2 and V is TRBV6-5; D gene unclear. Germline V lookup: CDR1 MNHEY, CDR2 SVGAGI. V lost 6 bases to trimming and J lost 7 bases, with 9 bases between them. This CDR3 spans 11 amino acids. CDR3: CASRTGFGYTF. CDR3 bases: TGTGCCAGCAGAACGGGGTTTGGCTACACCTTC.

The rearrangement joins TRBV9 to TRBJ1-2; D unclear. Germline CDR1 and CDR2: SGDLS and YYNGEE. V lost 0 bases to trimming and J lost 2 bases, with 8 bases between them. CDR3 length: 14 amino acids. The CDR3 sequence is CASSVEVGNYGYTF. The CDR3 DNA reads as TGTGCCAGCAGCGTAGAGGTAGGGAACTATGGCTACACCTTC.

This clone was counted between two and nine times. V is TRBV10-3 and J is TRBJ1-5; no firm D call. Trimming left V 10 bases short and J 3 bases short, with 13 bases between. CDR1 and CDR2 from the germline V gene are ENHRY and SYGVKD. CDR3 length equals 13 residues. The DNA for the CDR3 is TGTGCCACCCATTTGGGTCCCAATCAGCCCCAGCATTTT. It translates to CATHLGPNQPQHF.

CDR3 region: CASSNNLEQYF. The CDR3 nucleotides read TGTGCCAGCAGTAATAACCTCGAGCAGTACTTC. The chain combines TRBV2 with TRBJ2-7, with D unclear. The CDR3 extends over 11 amino acids. The V end lost 5 bases, the J end lost 6 bases, and 8 bases lay between the germline ends. From germline, CDR1 is SNHLY and CDR2 FYNNEI.

Here the CDR3 DNA reads TGCGCCAGCAGCCCCATCGGGTTTCCGGGACAGGAAATCTCGAACTATGGCTACACCTTC. Its protein product is CASSPIGFPGQEISNYGYTF. This chain links TRBV4-1 with TRBJ1-2; TRBD1 matches 8 bases. Trimming at V came to 4 bases and at J to 2 bases, leaving 21 bases not matched to a gene. The germline V gene encodes CDR1 MGHRA and CDR2 YSYEKL. The CDR3 spans 20 residues.

In its sample, this clone was seen a few times. J is TRBJ2-7 and V is TRBV28, with 8 bases aligning to TRBD1. The CDR3 runs to 14 residues. The J segment lost 4 bases and the V segment lost 7 bases, leaving 9 bases of the junction unmatched. Per the germline V gene, CDR1 is MDHEN and CDR2 is SYDVKM. DNA for the CDR3: TGTGCCAGCATCGCAGGGGGCGCAGAATACGAGCAGTACTTC. Translating it yields CASIAGGAEYEQYF.

This sequence joins TRBV6-5 and TRBJ2-5; D gene unclear. Trimming pared 10 bases from V and 5 bases from J, leaving 5 bases between. This CDR3 is 9 amino acids long. Germline values: CDR1 MNHEY, CDR2 SVGAGI. This CDR3 is CATSETQYF. In DNA, the CDR3 is TGTGCCACCTCGGAGACCCAGTACTTC.

The chain joins TRBV5-1 to TRBJ2-1; D unclear. Looked up from germline, CDR1 is SGHRS and CDR2 is YFSETQ. This CDR3 has 15 residues. The V and J ends lost 0 bases and 4 bases respectively, with 11 bases between them. The CDR3 sequence is CASSLGLTPYNEQFF. The CDR3 coding sequence is TGCGCCAGCAGCTTGGGGTTGACCCCGTACAATGAGCAGTTCTTC.